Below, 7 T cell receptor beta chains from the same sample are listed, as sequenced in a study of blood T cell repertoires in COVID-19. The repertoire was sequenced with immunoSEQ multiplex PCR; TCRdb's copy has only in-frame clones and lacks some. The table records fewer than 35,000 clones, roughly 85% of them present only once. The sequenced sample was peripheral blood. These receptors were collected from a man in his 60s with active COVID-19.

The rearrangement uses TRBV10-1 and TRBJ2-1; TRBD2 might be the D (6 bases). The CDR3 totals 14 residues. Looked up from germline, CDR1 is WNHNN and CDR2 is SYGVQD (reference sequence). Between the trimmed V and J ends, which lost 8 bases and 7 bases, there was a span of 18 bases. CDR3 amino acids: CASAVGGSGNEQFF. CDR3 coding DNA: TGCGCCAGCGCAGTTGGGGGGAGTGGGAATGAGCAGTTCTTC.

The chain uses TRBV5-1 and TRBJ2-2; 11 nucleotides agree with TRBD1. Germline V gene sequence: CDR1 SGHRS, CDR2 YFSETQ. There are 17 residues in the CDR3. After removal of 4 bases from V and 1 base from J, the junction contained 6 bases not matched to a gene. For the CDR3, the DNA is TGCGCCAGCAGCCAGGGACAGGGGGGACGGAACACCGGGGAGCTGTTTTTT. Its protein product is CASSQGQGGRNTGELFF. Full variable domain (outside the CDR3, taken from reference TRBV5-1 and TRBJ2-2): KAGVTQTPRYLIKTRGQQVTLSCSPISGHRSVSWYQQTPGQGLQFLFEYFSETQRNKGNFPGRFSGRQFSNSRSEMNVSTLELGDSALYLCASSQGQGGRNTGELFFGEGSRLTVL.

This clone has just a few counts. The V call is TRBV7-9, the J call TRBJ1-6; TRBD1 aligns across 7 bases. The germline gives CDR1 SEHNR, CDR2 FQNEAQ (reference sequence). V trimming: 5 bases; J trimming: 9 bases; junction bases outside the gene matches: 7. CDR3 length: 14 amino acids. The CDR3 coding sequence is TGTGCCAGCAGCCCACAGGGGTTCGCTTCACCCCTCCACTTT. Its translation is CASSPQGFASPLHF.

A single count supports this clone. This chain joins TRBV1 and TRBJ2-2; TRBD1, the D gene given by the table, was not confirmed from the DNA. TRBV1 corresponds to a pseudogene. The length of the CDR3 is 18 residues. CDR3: CTSSQDLTGGSNTGELFF. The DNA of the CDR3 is TGCACCAGCAGCCAAGACCTCACAGGGGGCTCGAACACCGGGGAGCTGTTTTTT.

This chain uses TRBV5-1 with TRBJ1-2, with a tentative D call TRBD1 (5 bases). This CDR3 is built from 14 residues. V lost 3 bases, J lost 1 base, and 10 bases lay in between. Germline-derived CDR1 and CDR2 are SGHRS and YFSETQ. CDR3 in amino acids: CASSSGTVNYGYTF. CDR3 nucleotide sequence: TGCGCCAGCAGCTCGGGGACTGTTAACTATGGCTACACCTTC.

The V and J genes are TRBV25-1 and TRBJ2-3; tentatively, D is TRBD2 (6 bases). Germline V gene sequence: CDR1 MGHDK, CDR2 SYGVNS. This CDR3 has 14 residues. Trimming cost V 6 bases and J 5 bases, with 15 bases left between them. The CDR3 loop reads CASRDGGLGDTQYF. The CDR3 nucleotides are TGTGCCAGCAGGGATGGGGGGTTAGGAGATACGCAGTATTTT. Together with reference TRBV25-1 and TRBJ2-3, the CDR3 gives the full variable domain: EADIYQTPRYLVIGTGKKITLECSQTMGHDKMYWYQQDPGMELHLIHYSYGVNSTEKGDLSSESTVSRIRTEHFPLTLESARPSHTSQYLCASRDGGLGDTQYFGPGTRLTVL.

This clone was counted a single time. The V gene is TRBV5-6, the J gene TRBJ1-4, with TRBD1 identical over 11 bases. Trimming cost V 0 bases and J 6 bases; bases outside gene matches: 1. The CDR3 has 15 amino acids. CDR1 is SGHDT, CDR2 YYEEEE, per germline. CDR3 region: CASSLVGQGDEKLFF. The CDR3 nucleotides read TGTGCCAGCAGCTTGGTGGGACAGGGGGATGAAAAACTGTTTTTT.